The clone carrying this T cell receptor beta chain was found many times. Antigen unknown. Transcripts of RNA were the source for amplifying TCR beta CDR3 regions. HTBI-primed RT-PCR formed the first round, and a multiplex PCR formed the second. Each CDR3 protein is one row after TCRdb ran MiXCR on the multiplex PCR reads. The data hold over a million distinct CDR3 sequences, with about two fifths observed a single time. Among the exclusions were patients with other autoimmune diseases, uncontrolled infections, pregnancy or lactation. The diagnosis combined clinical symptoms, thyroxine, TRAb, thyroid ultrasound and orbital computed tomography scans. This specimen belongs to a study of Graves' ophthalmopathy and Graves' hyperthyroidism. Findings and limits, study-wide: The model's ophthalmopathy progression predictions had just under 71% sensitivity and less than 75% specificity. The blood repertoire also included most expanded thyroid clonotypes above 0.001 frequency.

This CDR3 comprises 12 residues. Germline CDR1 is SGHAT and CDR2 is FQNNGV. V was trimmed by 5 bases and J by 3 bases, leaving 8 bases between them. The V and J genes are TRBV11-2 and TRBJ2-7, with D unresolved. Material for sequencing was peripheral blood or thyroid tissue (not recorded which). The source of this sequence is an adult man with Graves' hyperthyroidism. The CDR3 loop is CASSRNLYEQYF. CDR3 nucleotides: TGTGCCAGCAGCCGCAACCTCTACGAGCAGTACTTC.